This entry concerns a single T cell receptor beta chain. The data are from a study of blood T cell repertoires in COVID-19. Study at large: The origin of the acute and convalescent COVID-19 samples was the United States, Italy and Spain. The cDNA or gDNA used as material had been derived from T cells, B-cell-depleted T cells, or PBMCs.

The CDR3 spans 17 residues. Unmatched junction bases numbered 13, after V lost 4 bases and J lost 3 bases. Germline assignment: CDR1 LGHNA and CDR2 YNFKEQ. In the source study's methods: Nucleated cell counts were estimated from reference gene primer amplification. Method: immunoSEQ multiplex PCR; TCRdb's copy keeps in-frame clones and lacks some. The V and J calls and clone size come from that table; D and trimming were worked out from the DNA. The repertoire holds about 160,000 clones, with over 65% as singletons. Material: peripheral blood. J is TRBJ1-2 and V is TRBV4-2; TRBD1 aligns across 8 bases. The clonotype was recovered from a man in his sixties with acute or convalescent COVID-19. The CDR3 sequence: CASSPETLQGGYYGYTF. The CDR3 region has the DNA TGTGCCAGCAGCCCAGAGACCCTACAGGGGGGGTACTATGGCTACACCTTC.